This entry describes one T cell receptor beta chain. Antigen unknown. The data stem from a study of OX40 agonist ivuxolimab in advanced cancers. Study overall: Prior therapy, whether anti-PD-1, anti-PD-L1 or anti-CTLA-4, was allowed, and roughly 40% had some. Study-wide results and caveats: The work left the antigen specificity of expanded peripheral T cells undetermined. CD8+ T cells (on average) carried more expanded clones than CD4+ T cells.

Profiling relied on immunoSEQ multiplex PCR, and the TCRdb table lists in-frame clones only, not all of them. The profile covers some 64,000 clones, with around 90% appearing a single time and 0.76% taken by the ten largest. Germline CDR1 and CDR2: WSHSY and SAAADI. V was clipped by 2 bases and J by 9 bases, with 19 bases between them. This CDR3 comprises 15 residues. The V call is TRBV10-2, the J call TRBJ2-5; TRBD2 might be the D (7 bases). The clonotype was recovered from an adult with an advanced solid tumor such as melanoma, head and neck, liver or kidney cancer. Specimen: CD4+ or CD8+ T cells sorted from blood, collected in a trial of the OX40 agonist ivuxolimab. Written as DNA, the CDR3 is TGCGCCAGCAGTGAGCTTCTGGTGGGGGGGCTACCCCAGTACTTC. Its translation: CASSELLVGGLPQYF.